A selection of T cell receptor beta chains follows, all from one sample in a study of cytomegalovirus exposure and HLA in healthy donors. Here immunoSEQ multiplex PCR was the method, and the copy in TCRdb shows in-frame clones only, minus some. The sample records under 200,000 clones, 75% to 90% being singletons. The specimen sequenced was PBMCs. Receptors originate from a human donor in good health. The CDR3 runs from the conserved cysteine through the conserved F or W. Rows give clone size only sometimes, using once, few, many, or a class for an expanded clone.

v_gene	abundance	j_gene	CDR3aa
TRBV11-3	-	TRBJ2-5	CASSLGGEETQYF
TRBV7-2	-	TRBJ1-1	CASSPRDLRNTEAFF
TRBV2	once	TRBJ1-5	CASSVGEGNSNQPQHF
TRBV6-5	-	TRBJ2-1	CASSYSSGQVYNEQFF
TRBV5-1	few	TRBJ2-7	CASSLADMSSYEQYF
TRBV27	-	TRBJ2-2	CASSGQFGTGELFF
TRBV9	-	TRBJ1-4	CASSPTLRGKLFF
TRBV19	-	TRBJ1-2	CASSSRTESNYGYTF
TRBV19	once	TRBJ1-1	CASSIVAGGSMNTEAFF
TRBV7-8	-	TRBJ1-4	CASSAGQGWEKLFF
TRBV6-1	once	TRBJ2-1	CASSDLGTSGYNEQFF
TRBV18	-	TRBJ2-7	CASSPETGNEQYF
TRBV4-1	-	TRBJ2-7	CASSQDPGAYEQYF
TRBV19	-	TRBJ2-2	CASSLGQGTGELFF
TRBV5-1	-	TRBJ2-3	CASSLATSGGTDTQYF
TRBV19	once	TRBJ1-5	CASSMVQGVRQPQHF
TRBV11-2	-	TRBJ1-2	CASSLERGRGQDGYTF
TRBV9	-	TRBJ1-6	CASSGGSWDTSLHF
TRBV5-5	-	TRBJ1-5	CASSLQGPNSNQPQHF
TRBV6-1	-	-	CASSVSGQASYEQYF
TRBV7-2	-	TRBJ1-1	CASSLIGVNTEAFF
TRBV7-6	few	TRBJ2-5	CASRTDEVGGETQYF
TRBV27	-	TRBJ2-5	CASSSPQRGETQYF
TRBV6-4	-	TRBJ1-1	CASSYPTGTGSTEAFF
TRBV5-1	-	TRBJ2-5	CASRLYSGGETQYF
TRBV7-2	-	TRBJ1-6	CASRSDSIYNSPLHF
TRBV27	-	TRBJ2-5	CASSPRQVGETQYF
TRBV6-5	-	TRBJ2-7	CASRRGVSLYF
TRBV11-2	once	TRBJ2-7	CASSISTGTYEQYF
TRBV4-3	-	TRBJ2-1	CASSRTLAGGLSTEQFF
TRBV7-9	-	TRBJ2-5	CASSLASGGPNQETQYF
TRBV29-1	-	TRBJ2-7	CSVSSGGLSYEQYF
TRBV4-2	-	TRBJ2-3	CASSPAQGGSDTQYF
TRBV6-1	-	TRBJ2-7	CASRAAYEQYF
TRBV11-3	-	TRBJ2-1	CASSLVAAYNEQFF
TRBV4-1	-	TRBJ2-3	CASSQVLVGADTQYF